This T cell receptor beta chain was sequenced during a study of blood T cell repertoires in COVID-19. Study background: T cells, B-cell-depleted T cells, or PBMCs provided the cDNA or gDNA that served as material.

Original data processing: By means of reference gene primer amplification, nucleated cell counts were estimated. TCRdb's table, derived via immunoSEQ multiplex PCR, lists solely in-frame clones and lacks some. Clone size and the V and J calls come from that table; the DNA yielded D and trimming. In the table there are about 230,000 clones, around 84% of which are singletons. V lost 6 bases and J lost 0, with 19 bases in between. The germline V gene encodes CDR1 KGHDR and CDR2 SFDVKD. The CDR3 loop spans 17 amino acids. The source is a woman between 40 and 50 years old who had recovered from COVID-19. Sequenced: peripheral blood. The chain carries TRBV24-1 and TRBJ1-2; TRBD1 might be the D (5 bases). This chain's CDR3 is CATSPPLYRTSNYGYTF. CDR3 DNA sequence: TGTGCCACCAGTCCTCCCCTCTACAGGACGTCTAACTATGGCTACACCTTC.